The following is a T cell receptor (beta chain) sequence with its context. Its antigen remains unidentified. No much larger clonotype is one base removed from it; base qualities were not supplied. The CDR3, cysteine through phenylalanine, is 16 amino acids long. Only the CDR3 portion is preserved as DNA: 48 bases, with reading frame beginning at the first base. Based on the germline V gene (reference sequence), the CDR1 and CDR2 sequences are MNHEY and SMNVEV. Trimming removed 3 bases from V and 5 bases from J; the gene matches leave 10 bases unexplained. The data stem from a study of blood T cell repertoires in COVID-19 (dated by TCRdb to 2018 to 2021). Describing the broader study: Samples from collaborators originated in the United States, Italy and Spain and spanned both the acute and convalescent phases of COVID-19. The prospective study material was composed of cDNA or gDNA derived from T cells, B-cell-depleted T cells, or PBMCs. Deeply sampled blood TCRbeta repertoires from subjects exposed to, actively infected with, or recovered from COVID-19 were included in the dataset. A freely available public database, intended as a resource for researchers studying the immune response to SARS-CoV-2, is where the repertoires were released. Samples were obtained from the ongoing ImmuneRACE study (first 160 participants) and from some 1,200 subjects provided by 6 global collaborators. The sample metadata nearly always contained a de-identified subject ID, COVID-19 status, age in years and sex. Where available, HLA class I and class II types were taken from metadata supplied by the sample provider and were not determined by assay-based typing.

What the authors observed across the whole study: The quantity of clinical and demographic metadata differed by source and by participant and was supplied without curation.

The immunoSEQ Assay, a bias-controlled multiplex PCR, was used to amplify TCRbeta CDR3 regions from genomic DNA. For the original study's pipeline: The number of nucleated cells in each sample was estimated from the amplification of reference gene primers within the assay. To quantify the absolute abundance of each unique TCRbeta CDR3 rearrangement, sequence reads were collapsed and filtered. For each sample, productive Simpson clonality was calculated as the square root of Simpson's diversity index over productive rearrangements. What TCRdb holds here is the immuneACCESS table cut down to in-frame rearrangements. Part of the clones is not present; checked against another copy, under half of the missing clones reflect an unresolved V gene, and the others are unexplained. That table supplies the V and J calls and clone size; D and trimming were determined from the DNA. The sample table shows a few hundred thousand clones, and roughly 85% are seen once. Roughly 6.3% of the sample comes from the top ten.

Participants in the prospective study were enrolled through a virtual design, were aged roughly 18 to 100 years, and lived in roughly 24 United States geographic areas. In the prospective study, cohorts were assigned on the basis of participant-reported clinical history obtained from a screening survey and a study questionnaire. ImmuneRACE Cohort 3 recovered participants were defined by two consecutive negative NP/OP PCR tests, healthcare professional clearance, or symptom resolution. In the prospective study, mobile phlebotomists collected whole blood, serum and a nasopharyngeal or oropharyngeal swab from each participant. Over a 2-month period, participants in the prospective study had the option of providing additional blood draws and questionnaires. Blood samples from the prospective study were shipped frozen or at room temperature prior to DNA extraction.

The chain couples TRBV27 to TRBJ2-1, with 7 bases matching TRBD2. The clonotype comes from a middle-aged woman who had recovered from COVID-19. Sequencing was carried out using PBMCs or T cells enriched from blood (not recorded which). The CDR3 here reads CASSFAGAAWDNEQFF. The DNA sequence reads TGTGCCAGCAGTTTTGCGGGAGCGGCCTGGGACAATGAGCAGTTCTTC.